There are a few counts of the clone carrying this TCR beta chain. The data derive from a study of patients and donors after allogeneic stem cell transplantation. The CDR3 sequence is 16 residues long. The ends lost 3 bases at V and 1 base at J; junction bases unmatched: 7. Germline V lookup: CDR1 SGDLS, CDR2 YYNGEE. TCRdb used MiXCR to reprocess the RT-PCR reads, holding one entry per CDR3 protein. The sample consists of over 130,000 distinct CDR3 sequences, about two fifths of them appearing once. The receptor was isolated from a human donor who was either an allogeneic HSCT recipient or a stem cell or donor lymphocyte infusion donor (not recorded which). It is not recorded whose cells these are; they may come from a transplant donor. This chain links TRBV9 with TRBJ2-3, with 8 bases fitting TRBD2. Source material: blood, either unsorted or a sorted T cell fraction (not recorded which). The chain's CDR3 is CASSAGAGVGTDTQYF. The CDR3 DNA reads TGTGCCAGCAGCGCGGGAGCGGGGGTCGGCACAGATACGCAGTATTTT.